Presented here are 7 T cell receptor beta chains from one specimen sequenced in a study of human T cells and chemical hapten exposure. The sample's time point: patch test 2, 6 weeks after DPC sensitization. This sample's treatment: therapeutic diphenylcyclopropenone sensitization with weekly scalp DPC. TCRdb re-analysed the RACE reads in MiXCR, keeping a single row per CDR3 protein. The data show about 400,000 distinct CDR3 sequences, more than 5% seen once. The sequencing here drew on whole blood, taken in connection with sensitization to the hapten diphenylcyclopropenone (DPC). Receptors were obtained from a woman between 18 and 30 years old with alopecia areata. Some clones in this sample may be carry-over from other donors' samples.

This clonotype was seen at least ten times. The rearrangement links TRBV6-1 to TRBJ1-6; D gene uncertain. CDR3 length equals 13 residues. Trimming pared 5 bases from V and 6 bases from J, leaving 8 bases between. Germline V gives CDR1 MNHNS, CDR2 SASEGT. The CDR3 DNA reads TGTGCCAGCAGTTTGACCGTTAATTCACCCCTCCACTTT. It translates to CASSLTVNSPLHF.

This clonotype came up many times. The gene calls are TRBV7-2 and TRBJ1-1, with D unresolved. Per the germline V gene, CDR1 is SGHTA and CDR2 is FQGNSA. The CDR3 totals 17 residues. V was cut by 4 bases and J by 5 bases, with 23 bases left in between. This CDR3 reads CASSSKPYVTFGTEAFF. DNA of the CDR3: TGTGCCAGCAGCTCCAAGCCGTATGTGACTTTTGGGACTGAAGCTTTCTTT.

V gene TRBV27 combines with J gene TRBJ2-6, with D unresolved. Trimming removed 7 bases at V and 0 bases at J, with 13 bases between. The CDR3 covers 16 residues. Germline V CDR1 and CDR2: MNHEY, SMNVEV (reference sequence). The CDR3 DNA reads as TGTGCCAGCACCTCTTGGCAGTTCTCTGGGGCCAACGTCCTGACTTTC. Translated, it gives CASTSWQFSGANVLTF.

In its sample, this clonotype was seen many times. The conserved closing phenylalanine or tryptophan is absent in this CDR3, likely reflecting a read error. The limits of the CDR3 on the DNA are not certain, so only TCRdb's listed CDR3 is given. This chain connects TRBV6-4 to TRBJ2-6; the tabulated D call, TRBD1, remains unverified against the DNA. Looked up from germline, CDR1 is MRHNA and CDR2 is SNTAGT. The CDR3 length is 11 residues, termini included. CDR3: CASSGPSLFSI.

This clonotype has at least ten counts. V usage is TRBV28 and J usage is TRBJ1-2, with D possibly TRBD1 on 5 matching bases. CDR1 and CDR2 (germline): MDHEN, SYDVKM. V was cut by 3 bases and J by 4 bases, with 15 bases left in between. The CDR3 is 15 amino acids. DNA for the CDR3: TGTGCCAGCAGTTTGAGCCAGGGTCAGCTCTATGGCTACACCTTC. Protein: CASSLSQGQLYGYTF.

This clonotype occurred a few times. This sequence joins TRBV6-1 and TRBJ2-2; D unclear. Germline V gene sequence: CDR1 MNHNS, CDR2 SASEGT. The CDR3 contains 14 residues. Trimming pared 2 bases from V and 4 bases from J, leaving 8 bases between. The CDR3, as DNA: TGTGCCAGCAGTGAATGGGGTATCACCGGGGAGCTGTTTTTT. Protein sequence: CASSEWGITGELFF.

This clonotype was recorded at least ten times. CDR3 in amino acids: CASRPGQGKDTQYF. The CDR3 nucleotides read TGTGCCAGCAGGCCGGGACAGGGAAAAGATACGCAGTATTTT. The rearrangement joins TRBV2 to TRBJ2-3; TRBD1 matches 9 bases. The germline V gene encodes CDR1 SNHLY and CDR2 FYNNEI. This CDR3 is built from 14 residues. The trim removed 6 bases at V and 5 bases at J, leaving 6 bases unmatched.